Sequencing of this T cell receptor (beta chain) was carried out in a study of blood T cell repertoires in COVID-19 (dated by TCRdb to about 2020). In terms of the full investigation: Collaborator samples came from the United States, Italy and Spain and covered acute and convalescent phases of COVID-19. Where available, HLA class I and class II types were taken from metadata supplied by the sample provider and were not determined by assay-based typing. Deeply sampled blood TCRbeta repertoires from subjects exposed to, actively infected with, or recovered from COVID-19 were included in the dataset. The sample metadata nearly always contained a de-identified subject ID, COVID-19 status, age in years and sex. Samples were obtained from the ongoing ImmuneRACE study (first 160 participants) and from roughly 1,300 subjects provided by 6 global collaborators. The repertoires were released in a freely available public database intended as a resource for research on the immune response to SARS-CoV-2. The material from the prospective study consisted of cDNA or gDNA derived from T cells, B-cell-depleted T cells, or PBMCs.

TCRbeta CDR3 regions were amplified from genomic DNA using the immunoSEQ Assay, a bias-controlled multiplex PCR. As for the original processing: Nucleated cell counts per sample were estimated from amplification of reference gene primers within the assay. Sequence reads were collapsed and filtered to measure the absolute abundance of every unique TCRbeta CDR3 rearrangement. Productive Simpson clonality was computed per sample as the square root of Simpson's diversity index over productive rearrangements. This immuneACCESS table, as held by TCRdb, lists in-frame sequences with V and J called but not all clones. Of the missing ones, under half trace to an unresolved V gene in checked studies; the others have no known cause. The V and J calls and clone size were taken over from that table, and D and trimming were inferred from the DNA. Present in this sample are around 260,000 clones, 75% to 90% of which were seen just once. The top ten hold roughly a tenth of the sample.

Results and caveats for the whole study, not just this receptor: The quantity of clinical and demographic metadata differed by source and by participant and was supplied without curation.

In Seattle, one collaborating source enrolled patients while the infection was active and tracked those patients longitudinally over the course of disease. The collaborating institutions used their own protocols to collect whole blood in K2EDTA tubes. For TCRbeta analysis, collaborators shipped samples in one of three forms: frozen whole blood, isolated PBMCs, or DNA extracted from either of those sample types. On this clone itself: The target of this receptor is not known. No per-base quality is available; no much larger clone lies one base away.

Its CDR3 holds 12 amino acids, cysteine through phenylalanine. The only DNA kept is the CDR3, 36 bases in frame from the first base. Sequencing used peripheral blood. The receptor comes from a woman aged 70-85 years with COVID-19, enrolled during active disease. The V and J segments used are TRBV21-1 and TRBJ2-7; no check of the table's D call, TRBD1, against the DNA was made. TRBV21-1 is a pseudogene segment. The nucleotide sequence reads TGTGCCAGAAGCTACAGCTCCTACGAGCAGTACTTC. This translates into CARSYSSYEQYF.